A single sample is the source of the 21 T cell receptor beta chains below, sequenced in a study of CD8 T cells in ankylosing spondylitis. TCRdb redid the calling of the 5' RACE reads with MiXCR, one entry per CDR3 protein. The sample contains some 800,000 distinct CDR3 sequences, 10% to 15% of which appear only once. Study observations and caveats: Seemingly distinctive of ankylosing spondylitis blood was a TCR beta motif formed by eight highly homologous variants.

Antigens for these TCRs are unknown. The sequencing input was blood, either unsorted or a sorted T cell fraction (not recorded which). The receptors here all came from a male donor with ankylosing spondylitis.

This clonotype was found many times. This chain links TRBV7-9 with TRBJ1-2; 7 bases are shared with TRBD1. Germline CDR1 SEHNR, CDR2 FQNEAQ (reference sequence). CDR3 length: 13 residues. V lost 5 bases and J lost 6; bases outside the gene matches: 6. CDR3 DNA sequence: TGTGCCAGCAGCCCAGGGGGGGGACATGGCTACACCTTC. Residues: CASSPGGGHGYTF.

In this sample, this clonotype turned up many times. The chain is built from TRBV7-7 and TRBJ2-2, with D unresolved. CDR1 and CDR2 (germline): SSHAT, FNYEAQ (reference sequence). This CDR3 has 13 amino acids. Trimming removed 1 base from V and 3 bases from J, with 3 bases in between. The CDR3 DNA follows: TGTGCCAGCAGCTTAGACGACACCGGGGAGCTGTTTTTT. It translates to CASSLDDTGELFF.

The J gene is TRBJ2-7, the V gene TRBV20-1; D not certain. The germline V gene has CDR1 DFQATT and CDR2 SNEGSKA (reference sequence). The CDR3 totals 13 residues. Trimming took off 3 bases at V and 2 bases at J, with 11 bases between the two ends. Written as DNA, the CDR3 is TGCAGTGCTAGTAGAAGTACTCCCTACGAGCAGTACTTC. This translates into CSASRSTPYEQYF.

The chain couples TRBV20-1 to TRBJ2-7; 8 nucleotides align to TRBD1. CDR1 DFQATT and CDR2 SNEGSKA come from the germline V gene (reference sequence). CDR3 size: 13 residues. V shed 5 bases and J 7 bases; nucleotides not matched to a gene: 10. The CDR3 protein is CSAPMQGAWEQYF. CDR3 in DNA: TGCAGTGCTCCAATGCAGGGGGCGTGGGAGCAGTACTTC.

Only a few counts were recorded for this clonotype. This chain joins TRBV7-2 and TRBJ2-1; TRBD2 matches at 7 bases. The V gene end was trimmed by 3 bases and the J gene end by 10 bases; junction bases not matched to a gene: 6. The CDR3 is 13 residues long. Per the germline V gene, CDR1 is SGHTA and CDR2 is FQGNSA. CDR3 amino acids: CASSLSGGREQFF. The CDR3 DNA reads TGTGCCAGCAGCTTGTCGGGGGGAAGGGAGCAGTTCTTC.

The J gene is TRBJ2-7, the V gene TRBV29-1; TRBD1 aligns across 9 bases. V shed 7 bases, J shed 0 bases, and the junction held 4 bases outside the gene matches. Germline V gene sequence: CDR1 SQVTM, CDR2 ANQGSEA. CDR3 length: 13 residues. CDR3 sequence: CSDQGQGSYEQYF. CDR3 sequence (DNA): TGCAGCGACCAGGGACAGGGCTCCTACGAGCAGTACTTC.

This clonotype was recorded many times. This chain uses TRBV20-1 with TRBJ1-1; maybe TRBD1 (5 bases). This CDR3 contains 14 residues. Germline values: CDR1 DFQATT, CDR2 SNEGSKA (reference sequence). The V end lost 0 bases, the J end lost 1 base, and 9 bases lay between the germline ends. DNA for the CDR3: TGCAGTGCTAGAGAAGCAGGGAAGAACACTGAAGCTTTCTTT. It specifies CSAREAGKNTEAFF.

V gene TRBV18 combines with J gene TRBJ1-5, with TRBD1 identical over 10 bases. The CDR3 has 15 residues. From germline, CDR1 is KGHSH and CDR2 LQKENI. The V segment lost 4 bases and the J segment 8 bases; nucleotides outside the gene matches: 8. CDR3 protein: CASSLIGTGDEPQHF. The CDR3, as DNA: TGTGCCAGCTCACTTATCGGGACAGGGGATGAGCCCCAGCATTTT.

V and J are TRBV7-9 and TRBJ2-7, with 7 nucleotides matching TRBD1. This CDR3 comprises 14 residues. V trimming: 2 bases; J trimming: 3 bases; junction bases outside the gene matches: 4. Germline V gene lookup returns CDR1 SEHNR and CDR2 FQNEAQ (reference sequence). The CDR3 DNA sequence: TGTGCCAGCAGCTTAACAGGGGAGCGCTACGAGCAGTACTTC. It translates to CASSLTGERYEQYF.

The CDR3 is CASSSLGGVGYGYTF. Written as DNA, the CDR3 is TGTGCCAGCAGCTCATTGGGGGGCGTAGGCTATGGCTACACCTTC. The chain joins TRBV7-9 to TRBJ1-2; D perhaps matches TRBD1 (6 bases). Germline assignment: CDR1 SEHNR and CDR2 FQNEAQ (reference sequence). The CDR3 spans 15 residues. The germline V and J ends were trimmed by 4 bases and 4 bases, with 16 bases remaining between them.

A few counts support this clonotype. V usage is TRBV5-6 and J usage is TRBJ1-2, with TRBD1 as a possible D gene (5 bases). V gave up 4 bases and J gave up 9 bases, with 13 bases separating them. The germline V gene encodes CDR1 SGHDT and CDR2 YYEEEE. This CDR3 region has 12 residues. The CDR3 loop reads CASSVGRASYTF. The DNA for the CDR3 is TGTGCCAGCAGCGTGGGACGGGCAAGCTACACCTTC.

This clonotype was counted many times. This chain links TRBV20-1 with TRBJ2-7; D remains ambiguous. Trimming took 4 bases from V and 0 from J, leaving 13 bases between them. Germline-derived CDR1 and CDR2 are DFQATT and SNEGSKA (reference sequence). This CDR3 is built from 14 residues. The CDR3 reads CSAKRTPDSYEQYF. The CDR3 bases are TGCAGTGCTAAACGGACGCCGGACTCCTACGAGCAGTACTTC.

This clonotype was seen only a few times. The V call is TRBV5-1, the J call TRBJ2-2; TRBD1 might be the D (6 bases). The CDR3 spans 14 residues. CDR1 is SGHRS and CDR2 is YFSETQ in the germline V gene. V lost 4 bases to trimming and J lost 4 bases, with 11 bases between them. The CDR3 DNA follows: TGCGCCAGCAGCCACGGACAGATCACCGGGGAGCTGTTTTTT. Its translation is CASSHGQITGELFF.

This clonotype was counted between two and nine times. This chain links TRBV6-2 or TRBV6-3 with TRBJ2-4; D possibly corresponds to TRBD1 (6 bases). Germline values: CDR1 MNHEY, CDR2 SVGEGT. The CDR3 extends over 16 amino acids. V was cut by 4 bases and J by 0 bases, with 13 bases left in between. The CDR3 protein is CASSSTGMIAKNIQYF. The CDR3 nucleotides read TGTGCCAGCAGTTCCACAGGGATGATAGCCAAAAACATTCAGTACTTC.

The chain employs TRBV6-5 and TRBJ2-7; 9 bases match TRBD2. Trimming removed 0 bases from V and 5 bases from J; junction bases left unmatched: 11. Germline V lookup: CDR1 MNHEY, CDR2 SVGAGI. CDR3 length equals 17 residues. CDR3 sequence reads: CASSYSSVAGGSHEQYF. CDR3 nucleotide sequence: TGTGCCAGCAGTTACTCGTCGGTGGCGGGAGGGTCCCACGAGCAGTACTTC.

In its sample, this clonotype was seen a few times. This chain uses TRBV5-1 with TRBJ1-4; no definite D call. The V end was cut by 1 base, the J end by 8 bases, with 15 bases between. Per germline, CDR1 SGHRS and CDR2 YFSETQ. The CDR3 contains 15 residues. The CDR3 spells CASSLSGPGVEKLFF. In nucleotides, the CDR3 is TGCGCCAGCAGCTTGAGCGGGCCCGGGGTAGAAAAACTGTTTTTT.

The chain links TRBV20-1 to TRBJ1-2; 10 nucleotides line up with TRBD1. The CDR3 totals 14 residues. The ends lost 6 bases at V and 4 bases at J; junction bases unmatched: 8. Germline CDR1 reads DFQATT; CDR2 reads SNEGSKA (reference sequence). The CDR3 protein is CSARTGTGAYGYTF. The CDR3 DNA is TGCAGTGCGAGAACCGGGACAGGGGCCTATGGCTACACCTTC.

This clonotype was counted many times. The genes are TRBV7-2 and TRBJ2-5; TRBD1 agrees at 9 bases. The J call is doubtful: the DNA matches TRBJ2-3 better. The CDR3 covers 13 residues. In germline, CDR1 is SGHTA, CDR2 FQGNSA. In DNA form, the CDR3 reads TGTGCCAGCAGCTTAGGACAGGGGGGTACGCAGTATTTT. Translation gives CASSLGQGGTQYF.

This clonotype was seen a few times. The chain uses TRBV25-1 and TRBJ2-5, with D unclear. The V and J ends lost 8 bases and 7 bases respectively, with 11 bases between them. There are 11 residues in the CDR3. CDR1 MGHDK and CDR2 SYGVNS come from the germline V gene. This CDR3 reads CASSPKSTQYF. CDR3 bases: TGTGCCAGCTCCCCGAAATCGACCCAGTACTTC.

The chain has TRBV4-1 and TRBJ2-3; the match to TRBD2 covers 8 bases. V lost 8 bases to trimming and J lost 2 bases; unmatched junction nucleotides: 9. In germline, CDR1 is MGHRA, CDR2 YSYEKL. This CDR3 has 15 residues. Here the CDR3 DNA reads TGCGCCAGCGGGCTTAGCGGGACGAACACAGATACGCAGTATTTT. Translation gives CASGLSGTNTDTQYF.

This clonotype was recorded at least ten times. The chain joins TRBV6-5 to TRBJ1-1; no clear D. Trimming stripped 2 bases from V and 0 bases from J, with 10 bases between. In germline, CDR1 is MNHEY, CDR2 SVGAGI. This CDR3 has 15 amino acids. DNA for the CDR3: TGTGCCAGCAGTTACGGCGGAAACATGAACACTGAAGCTTTCTTT. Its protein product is CASSYGGNMNTEAFF.